The 20 T cell receptor beta chains presented below share a single source sample, sequenced in a study of vaccination effects on CD4 cells after COVID-19. After expansion with viral peptide pools in the ViraFEST assay, antigen-specific CD4+ T cells were sequenced. With 10 days of culture completed, CD4+ T cells were isolated. The method was immunoSEQ multiplex PCR; TCRdb's version includes in-frame clones alone and lacks a portion of them. The sample has 9,500 to 13,000 clones; roughly 70% are singletons. These receptors' antigens are unknown. The material sequenced was CD4+ T cells from PBMCs cultured with HCoV-229E spike peptides, taken before COVID-19 vaccination. These receptors were obtained from a human donor who received a COVID-19 vaccine.

CDR3 sequence: CAWSVRGEQYF. Written as DNA, the CDR3 is TGTGCCTGGAGTGTACGTGGAGAGCAGTACTTC. The genes are TRBV30 and TRBJ2-7; D remains unclear. There are 11 residues in the CDR3. Germline lookup yields CDR1 GTSNPN and CDR2 SVGIG (reference sequence). Trimming cost V 0 bases and J 7 bases, with 7 bases left between them.

The chain employs TRBV27 and TRBJ2-7; the D gene is possibly TRBD2 (6 bases). The V end lost 4 bases, the J end lost 4 bases, and 20 bases lay between the germline ends. In germline, CDR1 is MNHEY, CDR2 SMNVEV (reference sequence). This CDR3 is built from 16 residues. CDR3 sequence reads: CASSWRVPRRGYEQYF. CDR3 nucleotide sequence: TGTGCCAGCAGTTGGAGGGTCCCGCGCCGGGGATACGAGCAGTACTTC.

The chain links TRBV14 to TRBJ1-5; no firm D call. The CDR3 length is 13 residues. Trimming left V 0 bases short and J 4 bases short, with 4 bases between. The germline V gene has CDR1 SGHDN and CDR2 FVKESK. The DNA of the CDR3 is TGTGCCAGCAGCCAAGACAGGAATCAGCCCCAGCATTTT. This encodes CASSQDRNQPQHF.

The V call is TRBV4-2, the J call TRBJ2-5; the D is unclear. CDR1 is LGHNA, CDR2 YNFKEQ, per germline. There are 11 residues in the CDR3. V shed 2 bases and J shed 5 bases, with 3 bases lying between them. The CDR3 loop is CASSQMETQYF. The CDR3 DNA reads as TGTGCCAGCAGCCAAATGGAGACCCAGTACTTC.

This clone occurred a few times. V usage is TRBV5-1 and J usage is TRBJ2-7, with a tentative D call TRBD2 (5 bases). The germline V and J ends were trimmed by 0 bases and 0 bases, with 7 bases remaining between them. Germline V gene data show CDR1 as SGHRS and CDR2 as YFSETQ. The CDR3 covers 14 residues. CDR3 loop: CASSLVGSSYEQYF. In DNA form, the CDR3 reads TGCGCCAGCAGCTTGGTTGGGAGCTCCTACGAGCAGTACTTC.

The chain carries TRBV28 and TRBJ2-1; 7 nucleotides align to TRBD2. V dropped 8 bases and J dropped 6; count of bases not matched to a gene: 4. The CDR3 totals 12 residues. The germline V gene has CDR1 MDHEN and CDR2 SYDVKM. CDR3 nucleotides: TGTGCCAGCCGACTAGCTCCCAATGAGCAGTTCTTC. As protein: CASRLAPNEQFF. The full variable domain, in which reference TRBV28 and TRBJ2-1 provide the parts outside the CDR3, is DVKVTQSSRYLVKRTGEKVFLECVQDMDHENMFWYRQDPGLGLRLIYFSYDVKMKEKGDIPEGYSVSREKKERFSLILESASTNQTSMYLCASRLAPNEQFFGPGTRLTVL.

The rearrangement links TRBV3-1 (or the pseudogene TRBV3-2) to TRBJ2-5, with a possible D match to TRBD2 (5 bases). V was cut by 4 bases and J by 7 bases, with 10 bases left in between. The length of the CDR3 is 12 residues. Germline CDR1 and CDR2: LGHDT and YNNKEL (reference sequence). Here the CDR3 DNA reads TGTGCCAGCAGCCTACTAGAGGGGACCCAGTACTTC. Translated, it gives CASSLLEGTQYF.

The V gene is TRBV6-6, the J gene TRBJ2-1; the match to TRBD2 covers 12 bases. After removal of 5 bases from V and 6 bases from J, the junction contained 5 bases not matched to a gene. The germline V gene has CDR1 MNHNY and CDR2 SVGAGI (reference sequence). The CDR3 extends over 15 amino acids. DNA for the CDR3: TGTGCCAGCAGTCCCCCTAGCGGGAGGGCCAATGAGCAGTTCTTC. Translating gives CASSPPSGRANEQFF.

The V and J genes are TRBV5-1 and TRBJ2-1; possibly TRBD2 for D (7 bases). The germline V and J ends were trimmed by 4 bases and 6 bases, with 17 bases remaining between them. The CDR3 runs 15 residues. Looked up from germline, CDR1 is SGHRS and CDR2 is YFSETQ. The DNA for the CDR3 is TGCGCCAGCAGCAGGGGGGGGGACTTCTTCAATGAGCAGTTCTTC. It specifies CASSRGGDFFNEQFF.

This clone has more than one count but fewer than ten. For the CDR3, the DNA is TGTGCCAGCAGCGCGACAGGGATTGACTACGAGCAGTACTTC. Protein sequence: CASSATGIDYEQYF. The gene calls are TRBV7-9 and TRBJ2-7, with 7 bases matching TRBD1. This CDR3 comprises 14 residues. Germline assignment: CDR1 SEHNR and CDR2 FQNEAQ (reference sequence). V was clipped by 5 bases and J by 3 bases; unmatched bases: 7.

V and J are TRBV5-1 and TRBJ1-4, with a tentative D call TRBD1 (5 bases). Germline assignment: CDR1 SGHRS and CDR2 YFSETQ. CDR3 length: 14 amino acids. Trimming stripped 4 bases from V and 6 bases from J, with 13 bases between. This CDR3 reads CASSRSGGDEKLFF. The CDR3 region has the DNA TGCGCCAGCAGCAGGTCGGGGGGTGATGAAAAACTGTTTTTT.

This sequence joins TRBV9 and TRBJ2-7; D is ambiguous. This CDR3 contains 14 residues. V was cut by 4 bases and J by 2 bases, with 13 bases left in between. Germline V gene sequence: CDR1 SGDLS, CDR2 YYNGEE. Here the CDR3 DNA reads TGTGCCAGCAGCCCCAATACGGGCACCTACGAGCAGTACTTC. As protein: CASSPNTGTYEQYF.

The chain uses TRBV6-5 and TRBJ1-1; D gene unclear. V dropped 2 bases and J dropped 8 bases, with 9 bases sitting between them. Per the germline V gene, CDR1 is MNHEY and CDR2 is SVGAGI. The CDR3 loop spans 12 amino acids. The CDR3 coding sequence is TGTGCCAGCAGTTACAGTGGTAGGGAAGCTTTCTTT. This encodes CASSYSGREAFF.

The CDR3 sequence: CASRRVSSSPLHF. CDR3 nucleotides: TGTGCCAGCAGGAGGGTGTCTTCCTCACCCCTCCACTTT. This chain uses TRBV28 with TRBJ1-6; D uncertain. The CDR3 covers 13 residues. The ends were cut back, 6 bases at V and 10 bases at J, with 13 bases in the middle. Germline V gene sequence: CDR1 MDHEN, CDR2 SYDVKM.

This sequence joins TRBV6-6 and TRBJ1-3, with a weak D call TRBD1 (6 bases). The length of the CDR3 is 16 residues. CDR1 MNHNY and CDR2 SVGAGI come from the germline V gene (reference sequence). V shed 4 bases and J shed 4 bases, with 17 bases lying between them. The CDR3 DNA follows: TGTGCCAGCAGTTCTCCCCCGGGACAAAGGGGAAACACCATATATTTT. Translating gives CASSSPPGQRGNTIYF.

This clone appeared a few times. This chain joins TRBV28 and TRBJ2-3, with 11 bases identical to TRBD2. This CDR3 has 15 amino acids. V trimming: 6 bases; J trimming: 2 bases; junction bases outside the gene matches: 4. Germline V gene sequence: CDR1 MDHEN, CDR2 SYDVKM. The CDR3 sequence is CASRLAGEATDTQYF. CDR3 nucleotides: TGTGCCAGCAGACTAGCGGGAGAGGCCACAGATACGCAGTATTTT.

The genes are TRBV2 and TRBJ1-6; TRBD1 matches 7 bases. Germline CDR1 SNHLY, CDR2 FYNNEI. The CDR3 sequence is 19 residues long. The trim removed 3 bases at V and 7 bases at J, leaving 18 bases unmatched. CDR3 sequence reads: CASSESQGVWGSRNSPLHF. CDR3 coding DNA: TGTGCCAGCAGTGAGTCTCAGGGGGTCTGGGGGTCCCGGAATTCACCCCTCCACTTT.

V usage is TRBV28 and J usage is TRBJ2-5; 9 bases are shared with TRBD2. CDR1 and CDR2 from the germline V gene are MDHEN and SYDVKM. With 6 bases clipped from V and 5 bases from J, the junction kept 10 bases outside the gene matches. The CDR3 is 15 residues long. The CDR3 DNA sequence: TGTGCCAGCAGCCAGAGCGGGAGCGGGGGGGAGACCCAGTACTTC. This gives the protein CASSQSGSGGETQYF.

J is TRBJ1-3 and V is TRBV7-2; D remains ambiguous. Germline loops: CDR1 SGHTA, CDR2 FQGNSA. V lost 5 bases, J lost 0 bases, and 14 bases lay in between. This CDR3 comprises 16 residues. CDR3 in amino acids: CASSEGSTSSGNTIYF. In DNA form, the CDR3 reads TGTGCCAGCAGCGAAGGGTCGACGAGCTCTGGAAACACCATATATTTT.

The rearrangement links TRBV3-1 (or the pseudogene TRBV3-2) to TRBJ1-1, with D perhaps TRBD1 (5 bases). Germline-derived CDR1 and CDR2 are LGHDT and YNNKEL (reference sequence). The CDR3 is 13 amino acids. Between the trimmed V and J ends, which lost 4 bases and 5 bases, there was a span of 11 bases. The CDR3 sequence: CASSRRGGTEAFF. The CDR3 coding sequence is TGTGCCAGCAGCCGGAGGGGCGGGACTGAAGCTTTCTTT.